The rows below give T cell receptor beta chains drawn from one sample of a study of cytotoxic CD8 clonotypes in ibrutinib-treated CLL. Clones were read by immunoSEQ multiplex PCR, and TCRdb kept only the in-frame ones, dropping some. Among 100,000 to 150,000 clones listed, 80% to 90% were seen once. The input for sequencing was PBMCs, taken after 24 months of ibrutinib treatment. The receptors shown here come from a human donor with chronic lymphocytic leukemia. CDR3s include the opening cysteine and the closing phenylalanine or tryptophan. D genes are given only for firm matches. Clone size appears in some rows only: once, few, many, or a class for an expanded clone.

D gene,V gene,J gene,clone size,CDR3 DNA,CDR3 protein
NA,TRBV7-2,TRBJ2-7,NA,TGTGCCAGCAGCTTAGGGTCAGGGGCGAGCTACGAGCAGTACTTC,CASSLGSGASYEQYF
NA,TRBV29-1,TRBJ1-5,few,TGCAGCGCCTCGGACGGTAATCAGCCCCAGCATTTT,CSASDGNQPQHF
TRBD1,TRBV7-2,TRBJ1-5,few,TGTGCCAGCAGCAGTCAACGGGGACAGGGCGGCAATCAGCCCCAGCATTTT,CASSSQRGQGGNQPQHF
NA,TRBV6-5,TRBJ1-1,few,TGTGCCAGCAGCCCCGAGGGGGGCGCTGACACTGAAGCTTTCTTT,CASSPEGGADTEAFF
TRBD2,TRBV5-1,TRBJ2-2,NA,TGCGCCAGCAGCTTGGGTTCTAGCGGGTCCACCGGGGAGCTGTTTTTT,CASSLGSSGSTGELFF
NA,TRBV6-1,TRBJ1-2,medium-sized,TGTGCCAGCAGCGAGGGCGATGAACACTATGGCTACACCTTC,CASSEGDEHYGYTF
NA,TRBV9,TRBJ2-3,NA,TGTGCCAGTCAAAGGGGGTGGGGACCCCGGGGAGATACGCAGTATTTT,CASQRGWGPRGDTQYF
NA,TRBV9,TRBJ2-1,NA,TGTGCCAGCAGCGTTGACCCCGAAAGCCTCGGCCACAATGAGCAGTTCTTC,CASSVDPESLGHNEQFF
NA,TRBV11-2,TRBJ1-6,NA,TGTGCCAGCAGCTCGGACTTTATTTCACCCCTCCACTTT,CASSSDFISPLHF
NA,TRBV10-3,TRBJ2-1,NA,TGTGCCACCTTGGGAATAGTCAATGAGCAGTTCTTC,CATLGIVNEQFF
TRBD1,TRBV30,TRBJ1-1,NA,TGTGCCTGGAAGGGACAGGGGGACACTGAAGCTTTCTTT,CAWKGQGDTEAFF
TRBD1,TRBV7-7,TRBJ2-3,NA,TGTGCCAGCAGCCTAAGCCGGGACAGATACACAGATACGCAGTATTTT,CASSLSRDRYTDTQYF
NA,TRBV21-1,TRBJ2-2,NA,TGTGCCAGCAGCAAACTTAGAGGGGGCGGTAACACCGGGGAGCTGTTTTTT,CASSKLRGGGNTGELFF
TRBD2,TRBV27,TRBJ2-3,NA,TGTGCCAGCAGTTTATCTGGCGGGAGGGCAACAGATACGCAGTATTTT,CASSLSGGRATDTQYF
NA,TRBV18,TRBJ2-5,NA,TGTGCCAGCTCACCCCGCGCACGATCACAAGAGACCCAGTACTTC,CASSPRARSQETQYF
TRBD1,TRBV9,TRBJ2-2,once,TGTGCCAGCAGCGGGAAAGGGACAGCCAAGAACGGGGAGCTGTTTTTT,CASSGKGTAKNGELFF